Below, one T cell receptor (beta chain) is given with its context. The antigen is unknown. Time point reported: week 35, safety follow-up. Alongside topical imiquimod, each dose of vaccine comprised 300 ug of mutant IDH1 20-mer peptide. Here immunoSEQ multiplex PCR was the method, and the copy in TCRdb shows in-frame clones only, minus some. The sample holds 41,000 or so clones, more than 80% seen once. The sample comes from a study of a mutant IDH1 vaccine in newly diagnosed glioma. Looked up from germline, CDR1 is MNHNY and CDR2 is SVGAGI (reference sequence). This CDR3 contains 15 residues. V was clipped by 5 bases and J by 1 base, with 14 bases between them.

The TCR sequence derives from a man aged 35 to 55 with glioma. The chain has TRBV6-6 and TRBJ2-5, with D possibly TRBD1 on 6 matching bases. Material: PBMCs, obtained from a glioma patient whose treatment included an IDH1 peptide vaccine. The CDR3 spells CASSAQGRIQETQYF. CDR3 nucleotides: TGTGCCAGCAGTGCACAGGGTAGGATCCAAGAGACCCAGTACTTC.